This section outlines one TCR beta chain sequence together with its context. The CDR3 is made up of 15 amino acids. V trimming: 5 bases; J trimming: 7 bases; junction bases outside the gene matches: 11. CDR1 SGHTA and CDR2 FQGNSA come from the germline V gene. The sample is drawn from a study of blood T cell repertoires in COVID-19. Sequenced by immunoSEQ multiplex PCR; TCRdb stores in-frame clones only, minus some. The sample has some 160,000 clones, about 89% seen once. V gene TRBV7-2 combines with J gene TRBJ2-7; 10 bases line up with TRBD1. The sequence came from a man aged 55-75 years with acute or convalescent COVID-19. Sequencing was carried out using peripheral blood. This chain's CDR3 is CASSARTGGKTEQYF. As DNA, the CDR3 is TGTGCCAGCAGCGCCCGGACAGGGGGGAAAACGGAGCAGTACTTC. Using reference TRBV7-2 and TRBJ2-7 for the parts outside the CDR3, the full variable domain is GAGVSQSPSNKVTEKGKDVELRCDPISGHTALYWYRQSLGQGLEFLIYFQGNSAPDKSGLPSDRFSAERTGGSVSTLTIQRTQQEDSAVYLCASSARTGGKTEQYFGPGTRLTVT.